The sample holds one count of the clone carrying this TCR beta chain. Only in-frame clones appear in the TCRdb table, and some are missing; sequencing was by immunoSEQ multiplex PCR. This table has 170,000 or so clones, 65% to 85% appearing once. The entry originates in a study of blood T cell repertoires in COVID-19. V was trimmed by 5 bases and J by 4 bases, leaving 14 bases between them. The germline V gene has CDR1 SGHTA and CDR2 FQGNSA. The CDR3 is 14 amino acids. The gene calls are TRBV7-2 and TRBJ1-1; possible D gene TRBD1, 6 bases. The TCR sequence derives from a woman aged 60-70 years with acute or convalescent COVID-19. The sequencing sample was made of peripheral blood. The CDR3 DNA reads TGTGCCAGCAGCCCGGGGGGCGGCGTCACTGAAGCTTTCTTT. It translates to CASSPGGGVTEAFF.